Listed here are 9 T cell receptor beta chains from one sample, sequenced in a study of blood T cells in healthy people across ages. Together with a sample-barcoded 5' primer, a J-beta primer mix was included in a second PCR lasting about 6 to 11 cycles. Each CDR3 protein is one row after TCRdb ran MiXCR on the 5' RACE reads. In the table there are about 780,000 distinct CDR3 sequences, less than 60% of which are singletons. Sequencing used blood. The receptors here all came from an elderly man in good health.

The chain employs TRBV6-6 and TRBJ1-3; D remains unclear. The CDR3 spans 14 residues. The V gene lost 0 bases and the J gene lost 3 bases, with 6 bases spanning the gap. In germline, CDR1 is MNHNY, CDR2 SVGAGI (reference sequence). The CDR3 bases are TGTGCCAGCAGTTACTCTTACGGTGGAAACACCATATATTTT. It yields the protein CASSYSYGGNTIYF.

V and J are TRBV14 and TRBJ2-5; possibly TRBD2 for D (6 bases). Germline V gene sequence: CDR1 SGHDN, CDR2 FVKESK. The CDR3 extends over 17 amino acids. V dropped 0 bases and J dropped 13 bases, with 27 bases sitting between them. Here the CDR3 reads CASSQDLAVGAIDPVYF. CDR3 in DNA: TGTGCCAGCAGCCAAGATTTAGCGGTCGGAGCCATCGACCCAGTGTACTTC.

The rearrangement joins TRBV20-1 to TRBJ1-2, with D tentatively TRBD1 (5 bases). Germline loops: CDR1 DFQATT, CDR2 SNEGSKA (reference sequence). V was cut by 5 bases and J by 2 bases, with 18 bases left in between. This CDR3 is 15 amino acids long. DNA of the CDR3: TGCAGTGCTCCGTCCCCGGACAACGCGAACTATGGCTACACCTTC. As protein: CSAPSPDNANYGYTF.

This clonotype occurred many times. The chain has TRBV5-1 and TRBJ2-3; 12 bases align to TRBD2. V shed 4 bases, J shed 2 bases, and the junction held 8 bases outside the gene matches. The CDR3 length is 17 residues. Germline-derived CDR1 and CDR2 are SGHRS and YFSETQ. CDR3 in DNA: TGCGCCAGCAGCCTTGGACTAGCGGGATCACCCACAGATACGCAGTATTTT. Translating it yields CASSLGLAGSPTDTQYF. Based on the CDR3 plus reference TRBV5-1 and TRBJ2-3, the full variable domain is KAGVTQTPRYLIKTRGQQVTLSCSPISGHRSVSWYQQTPGQGLQFLFEYFSETQRNKGNFPGRFSGRQFSNSRSEMNVSTLELGDSALYLCASSLGLAGSPTDTQYFGPGTRLTVL.

The rearrangement links TRBV7-2 to TRBJ2-3; 12 bases line up with TRBD1. This CDR3 comprises 17 residues. The junction had 4 bases not matched to a gene; V was cut back by 0 bases and J by 3 bases. Germline V gene data show CDR1 as SGHTA and CDR2 as FQGNSA. Written as DNA, the CDR3 is TGTGCCAGCAGCTTAGCTGGGACAGGGGGCGCAACAGATACGCAGTATTTT. Translation: CASSLAGTGGATDTQYF.

This clonotype was seen a handful of times. V and J are TRBV6-6 and TRBJ2-3; 9 bases match TRBD2. CDR1 and CDR2 from the germline V gene are MNHNY and SVGAGI (reference sequence). CDR3 length: 14 residues. V was clipped by 2 bases and J by 4 bases; unmatched bases: 1. CDR3: CASSYVAGADTQYF. The DNA of the CDR3 is TGTGCCAGCAGTTACGTAGCGGGAGCAGATACGCAGTATTTT.

A few counts support this clonotype. The chain carries TRBV27 and TRBJ2-1; perhaps TRBD2 as D (7 bases). The V gene lost 5 bases and the J gene lost 6 bases, with 14 bases spanning the gap. Germline V CDR1 and CDR2: MNHEY, SMNVEV (reference sequence). The CDR3 length is 14 residues. The CDR3 coding sequence is TGTGCCAGCAGTAGGGGGGGAGGGACCAATGAGCAGTTCTTC. Translating gives CASSRGGGTNEQFF.

The chain couples TRBV29-1 to TRBJ2-1, with a weak D call TRBD2 (6 bases). Trimming took off 4 bases at V and 0 bases at J, with 10 bases between the two ends. This CDR3 is built from 14 residues. Germline V gene lookup returns CDR1 SQVTM and CDR2 ANQGSEA. The CDR3 bases are TGCAGCGTTGCATACGGGAGCTCCTACAATGAGCAGTTCTTC. Encoded protein: CSVAYGSSYNEQFF.

The gene calls are TRBV20-1 and TRBJ1-5; 8 bases map to TRBD1. This CDR3 is 13 amino acids long. Germline CDR1 DFQATT, CDR2 SNEGSKA (reference sequence). V was clipped by 4 bases and J by 5 bases; unmatched bases: 4. The CDR3 DNA reads TGCAGTGCTACATCACAGGGGGATCAGCCCCAGCATTTT. This sequence encodes CSATSQGDQPQHF.